This TCR beta chain came from a study of T cell clonality in common variable immunodeficiency. Findings of the study overall: Fewer deletions and N-nucleotide insertions were reportedly seen in common variable immunodeficiency TCR beta sequences. CVID subjects showed higher TCRbeta clonality than healthy controls.

CDR3 length: 16 amino acids. The junction had 9 bases not matched to a gene; V was cut back by 1 base and J by 3 bases. Germline V gene sequence: CDR1 GTSNPN, CDR2 SVGIG (reference sequence). The protocol was immunoSEQ multiplex PCR, while the TCRdb copy is restricted to in-frame clones and leaves out a portion. The table lists roughly 48,000 clones, no singletons, with 3% to 3.5% in the top ten. This clone has a count of ten or more. What it binds is not known. The read ends 3 residues early relative to the CDR3; the germline J gene fills the gap. The chain employs TRBV30 and TRBJ2-7; TRBD2 matches at 10 bases. The origin of this receptor is a person aged 18 to 75 in good health. The sample was peripheral blood mononuclear cells. The DNA read from the CDR3 is TGTGCCTGGAGTGAAGTGACTAGCGGGCCTGGCTACGAG. It yields the protein CAWSEVTSGPGYE. The CDR3 reads in full as CAWSEVTSGPGYEQYF.